Each of the 12 T cell receptor beta chains below was sequenced from the same sample in a study of T-cell memory formation after mild COVID-19. TCRdb recomputed calls from the 5' RACE reads with MiXCR, one row per CDR3 protein. The repertoire holds 110,000 to 150,000 distinct CDR3 sequences, around 25% seen once, with roughly a quarter in the top ten. Source material: PBMCs or a T cell subset sorted from them (not recorded which). These receptors came from an adult woman who had mild COVID-19 (a few samples of this study predate the infection). Cell type and time point are not known.

This clonotype was recorded a few times. The chain combines TRBV11-2 with TRBJ2-7; unclear D gene. Trimming took 1 base from V and 2 from J, leaving 18 bases between them. From germline, CDR1 is SGHAT and CDR2 FQNNGV. This CDR3 has 17 amino acids. This chain's CDR3 is CASSLGVGGLGAYEQYF. The CDR3 DNA sequence: TGTGCCAGCAGCTTAGGAGTGGGTGGGCTTGGGGCCTACGAGCAGTACTTC.

J is TRBJ2-3 and V is TRBV28; TRBD1 matches 8 bases. Germline V gives CDR1 MDHEN, CDR2 SYDVKM. The CDR3 has 16 amino acids. V dropped 7 bases and J dropped 4; count of bases not matched to a gene: 13. The DNA of the CDR3 is TGTGCCAGCACCAAAATCGGACAGGGAGGAGCAGATACGCAGTATTTT. Protein: CASTKIGQGGADTQYF.

This chain links TRBV4-1 with TRBJ2-3, with D unresolved. With 4 bases removed from V and 1 base from J, the gap between germline ends came to 9 bases. The CDR3 contains 14 residues. Germline V gene lookup returns CDR1 MGHRA and CDR2 YSYEKL. The CDR3, as DNA: TGCGCCAGCAGCCCTATATTAGGCACAGATACGCAGTATTTT. As protein: CASSPILGTDTQYF.

The chain carries TRBV12-3 or TRBV12-4 and TRBJ1-4, with a tentative D call TRBD1 (5 bases). The CDR3 consists of 14 residues. V was shortened by 3 bases and J by 6 bases, with 11 bases between the two germline ends. The CDR3 DNA follows: TGTGCCAGCAGTTTGGGGCAGCGTGATGAAAAACTGTTTTTT. This translates into CASSLGQRDEKLFF.

This clonotype appeared a few times. The chain recombines TRBV27 with TRBJ2-1; 12 nucleotides match TRBD2. With 6 bases clipped from V and 4 bases from J, the junction kept 7 bases outside the gene matches. Per the germline V gene, CDR1 is MNHEY and CDR2 is SMNVEV (reference sequence). This CDR3 spans 16 amino acids. CDR3 DNA sequence: TGTGCCAGCAGCTTACAGACTAGCGGGGGTTACAATGAGCAGTTCTTC. Its protein is CASSLQTSGGYNEQFF.

This clonotype was counted only a few times. The V call is TRBV20-1, the J call TRBJ2-3; unclear D gene. Germline V CDR1 and CDR2: DFQATT, SNEGSKA (reference sequence). The CDR3 runs 12 residues. V was shortened by 0 bases and J by 1 base, with 2 bases between the two germline ends. CDR3 DNA sequence: TGCAGTGCTAGAGACGGCACAGATACGCAGTATTTT. This sequence encodes CSARDGTDTQYF.

In its sample, this clonotype was seen a few times. The J gene is TRBJ1-2, the V gene TRBV5-5; 8 bases align to TRBD1. The germline CDR1 and CDR2 sequences are SGHKS and YYEKEE (reference sequence). Losses at the gene ends were 0 bases for V and 3 bases for J; bases not matched to a gene: 7. The length of the CDR3 is 16 residues. CDR3 sequence reads: CASSLEMTGVYYGYTF. The CDR3 region has the DNA TGTGCCAGCAGCTTGGAGATGACAGGGGTCTACTATGGCTACACCTTC.

This clonotype has a count of ten or more. The chain combines TRBV7-9 with TRBJ2-7, with unresolved D. The CDR3 runs to 13 residues. Germline V gene sequence: CDR1 SEHNR, CDR2 FQNEAQ (reference sequence). Trimming removed 5 bases at V and 0 bases at J, with 8 bases between. CDR3 in DNA: TGTGCCAGCAGCCCAACCCCCTCCTACGAGCAGTACTTC. Translated: CASSPTPSYEQYF. Supplemented by reference TRBV7-9 and TRBJ2-7, the full variable domain reads DTGVSQNPRHKITKRGQNVTFRCDPISEHNRLYWYRQTLGQGPEFLTYFQNEAQLEKSRLLSDRFSAERPKGSFSTLEIQRTEQGDSAMYLCASSPTPSYEQYFGPGTRLTVT.

This clonotype was observed a few times. J is TRBJ2-7 and V is TRBV6-2 or TRBV6-3; 9 nucleotides agree with TRBD1. The CDR3 sequence is 14 residues long. In germline, CDR1 is MNHEY, CDR2 SVGEGT. J was trimmed by 4 bases and V by 7 bases; bases with no gene match: 8. The chain's CDR3 is CASTLSGTGYEQYF. The CDR3 DNA is TGTGCCAGCACTTTAAGCGGGACAGGGTACGAGCAGTACTTC.

This clonotype was seen more than once but under ten times. The V and J genes are TRBV4-3 and TRBJ1-2, with 9 bases aligning to TRBD1. From germline, CDR1 is LGHNA and CDR2 YSLEER. This CDR3 contains 18 residues. V dropped 0 bases and J dropped 3; count of bases not matched to a gene: 11. CDR3 loop: CASSQDPPGTGNYYGYTF. In nucleotides, the CDR3 is TGCGCCAGCAGCCAAGATCCTCCCGGGACAGGGAATTACTATGGCTACACCTTC.

This clonotype came up many times. This sequence joins TRBV5-1 and TRBJ1-1, with D unclear. The V and J ends lost 0 bases and 4 bases respectively, with 10 bases between them. The CDR3 extends over 14 amino acids. Germline assignment: CDR1 SGHRS and CDR2 YFSETQ. The chain's CDR3 is CASSLAGAPTEAFF. In DNA, the CDR3 is TGCGCCAGCAGCTTGGCCGGTGCCCCCACTGAAGCTTTCTTT.

The chain combines TRBV6-2 or TRBV6-3 with TRBJ1-5; 9 bases agree with TRBD1. The junction had 14 bases not matched to a gene; V was cut back by 2 bases and J by 3 bases. The CDR3 totals 19 residues. Germline CDR1 and CDR2: MNHEY and SVGEGT. The CDR3 region is CASSYTAGTGILVNQPQHF. CDR3 nucleotides: TGTGCCAGCAGTTACACAGCCGGGACAGGGATTTTGGTCAATCAGCCCCAGCATTTT.